The 15 T cell receptor beta chains in this list originate from one sample, sequenced in a study of Graves' ophthalmopathy and Graves' hyperthyroidism. The authors amplified TCR beta CDR3 regions, and they did so from RNA transcripts for repertoire sequencing. In the first round, RT-PCR was carried out with HTBI primers, and a multiplex PCR formed the second round. TCRdb redid the calling of the multiplex PCR reads with MiXCR, one entry per CDR3 protein. The sample yields 400,000 or so distinct CDR3 sequences, over 15% seen once. The sample taken for sequencing was peripheral blood. All receptors derive from a woman between 18 and 29 years old with stable Graves' hyperthyroidism.

This clonotype was counted many times. The chain recombines TRBV7-8 with TRBJ2-7; no clear D gene. Germline-derived CDR1 and CDR2 are SGHVS and FQNEAQ. The V and J ends lost 2 bases and 4 bases respectively, with 9 bases between them. CDR3 length equals 13 residues. CDR3 protein: CASSLRTNYEQYF. CDR3 coding DNA: TGTGCCAGCAGCTTACGTACGAATTACGAGCAGTACTTC.

This clonotype came up many times. V usage is TRBV19 and J usage is TRBJ1-5; the D is unclear. V lost 8 bases and J 1 base, leaving 6 bases between the germline ends. This CDR3 region has 12 residues. Per germline, CDR1 LNHDA and CDR2 SQIVND (reference sequence). CDR3 residues: CASGMSNQPQHF. DNA for the CDR3: TGTGCCAGTGGGATGAGCAATCAGCCCCAGCATTTT.

This clonotype has at least ten counts. J is TRBJ1-1 and V is TRBV6-1, with TRBD1 as a possible D gene (6 bases). Trimming shortened V by 6 bases and J by 1 base, and 12 bases separated the two germline ends. The CDR3 has 14 amino acids. Germline CDR1 is MNHNS and CDR2 is SASEGT. CDR3 amino acids: CASRITGSNTEAFF. The CDR3 DNA reads TGTGCCAGCAGGATTACAGGGTCGAACACTGAAGCTTTCTTT.

The chain recombines TRBV7-9 with TRBJ1-5; tentatively, D is TRBD1 (5 bases). Germline assignment: CDR1 SEHNR and CDR2 FQNEAQ (reference sequence). The CDR3 loop spans 14 amino acids. V lost 0 bases to trimming and J lost 7 bases, with 10 bases between them. Written as DNA, the CDR3 is TGTGCCAGCAGCTTAGCCGGGGCAGGGCAGCCCCAGCATTTT. Its translation is CASSLAGAGQPQHF.

This clonotype was detected many times. The V gene is TRBV19, the J gene TRBJ1-5; TRBD1 matches at 7 bases. The CDR3 spans 13 residues. From germline, CDR1 is LNHDA and CDR2 SQIVND (reference sequence). The V segment lost 7 bases and the J segment 5 bases; nucleotides outside the gene matches: 5. As DNA, the CDR3 is TGTGCCAGTAAACCACAGGGGTATCAGCCCCAGCATTTT. Amino acid sequence: CASKPQGYQPQHF.

This clonotype was seen repeatedly, ten times or more. This sequence joins TRBV12-3 or TRBV12-4 and TRBJ1-1, with D uncertain. The CDR3 runs 12 residues. With 3 bases removed from V and 1 base from J, the gap between germline ends came to 3 bases. CDR3 amino acids: CASSLRNTEAFF. Here the CDR3 DNA reads TGTGCCAGCAGTTTGAGGAACACTGAAGCTTTCTTT.

The rearrangement joins TRBV20-1 to TRBJ1-5, with TRBD1 matching 10 bases. The CDR3 is made up of 17 amino acids. V was pared by 2 bases and J by 2 bases, with 9 bases of the junction left unmatched. Germline assignment: CDR1 DFQATT and CDR2 SNEGSKA (reference sequence). CDR3 coding DNA: TGCAGTGCTAGAACCCCGGGGGGGACAGGGGGCAATCAGCCCCAGCATTTT. Amino acid sequence: CSARTPGGTGGNQPQHF.

This clonotype came up many times. The rearrangement links TRBV11-2 to TRBJ2-7; TRBD1 aligns across 9 bases. CDR3 length: 15 amino acids. Losses at the gene ends were 1 base for V and 5 bases for J; bases not matched to a gene: 6. Germline CDR1 reads SGHAT; CDR2 reads FQNNGV. The CDR3 nucleotides are TGTGCCAGCAGCTTAGGGCGGGACAGGGTCCACGAGCAGTACTTC. It encodes CASSLGRDRVHEQYF.

This clonotype came up many times. The chain is built from TRBV9 and TRBJ2-2, with D perhaps given as TRBD1 or TRBD2 (6 bases each). Germline V CDR1 and CDR2: SGDLS, YYNGEE. Trimming left V 0 bases short and J 4 bases short, with 13 bases between. This CDR3 contains 16 residues. The CDR3 is CASSVEGRGGTGELFF. As DNA, the CDR3 is TGTGCCAGCAGCGTAGAAGGCAGGGGAGGCACCGGGGAGCTGTTTTTT.

This clonotype came up many times. The chain recombines TRBV10-2 with TRBJ2-7, with TRBD1 identical over 7 bases. The CDR3 contains 14 residues. Germline values: CDR1 WSHSY, CDR2 SAAADI. The ends lost 6 bases at V and 3 bases at J; junction bases unmatched: 8. DNA for the CDR3: TGCGCCAGCAGACTTAGGACAGGTATCTACGAGCAGTACTTC. This translates into CASRLRTGIYEQYF.

At least ten counts were recorded for this clonotype. The J gene is TRBJ1-2, the V gene TRBV20-1; D gene uncertain. In germline, CDR1 is DFQATT, CDR2 SNEGSKA (reference sequence). V was pared by 6 bases and J by 4 bases, with 18 bases between. This CDR3 is 14 amino acids long. The CDR3 loop is CSANDPIRSYGYTF. The CDR3 nucleotides are TGCAGTGCCAATGACCCGATCCGGAGCTATGGCTACACCTTC.

This clonotype appeared many times. The chain is built from TRBV27 and TRBJ1-1; TRBD1 aligns across 8 bases. Germline CDR1 MNHEY, CDR2 SMNVEV (reference sequence). After removal of 5 bases from V and 0 bases from J, the junction contained 5 bases not matched to a gene. The CDR3 runs 15 residues. The CDR3 is CASSAYRGVNTEAFF. DNA of the CDR3: TGTGCCAGCAGTGCCTACAGGGGGGTGAACACTGAAGCTTTCTTT.

The table lists this clonotype with many counts. The CDR3 is CASSYGGNNQPQHF. The CDR3 nucleotides are TGTGCCAGCAGTTATGGGGGTAACAATCAGCCCCAGCATTTT. The chain has TRBV6-5 and TRBJ1-5, with a tentative D call TRBD1 (5 bases). The germline gives CDR1 MNHEY, CDR2 SVGAGI. The CDR3 length is 14 residues. V was trimmed by 3 bases and J by 3 bases, leaving 9 bases between them.

The table lists this clonotype with a few counts. V and J are TRBV27 and TRBJ1-3; D might be TRBD1 (5 bases). The CDR3 extends over 15 amino acids. V lost 2 bases, J lost 8 bases, and 16 bases lay in between. CDR1 and CDR2 from the germline V gene are MNHEY and SMNVEV (reference sequence). In DNA form, the CDR3 reads TGTGCCAGCAGTTTAACAGGTCCTCCGCGAGACACCATATATTTT. It encodes CASSLTGPPRDTIYF.

This clonotype has a count of ten or more. The chain employs TRBV6-1 and TRBJ2-2, with D maybe TRBD2 (6 bases). The germline V gene has CDR1 MNHNS and CDR2 SASEGT. The CDR3 has 14 amino acids. Trimming left V 6 bases short and J 3 bases short, with 11 bases between. The CDR3, as DNA: TGTGCCAGCAGCAGTTGGAGGGACACCGGGGAGCTGTTTTTT. The encoded protein is CASSSWRDTGELFF.